The 7 T cell receptor beta chains below were found in one sample sequenced in a study of T cell repertoires in cytomegalovirus infection. In TCRdb, the reads were re-called with MiXCR into one record per CDR3 protein. The sample contains fewer than 550,000 distinct CDR3 sequences, approximately 17% of which appear only once. Specimen: CD8+ T cells from PBMCs. The receptor source for this set is a human donor in good health (CMV status not recorded). Some clones in this sample may be carry-over from other donors' samples.

This clonotype was observed at least ten times. The V call is TRBV7-6, the J call TRBJ1-4; D is uncertain. V was cut by 2 bases and J by 0 bases, with 7 bases left in between. Germline V gene sequence: CDR1 SGHVS, CDR2 FNYEAQ. The CDR3 totals 15 residues. The CDR3 loop reads CASSLSLATNEKLFF. The CDR3 DNA reads TGTGCCAGCAGCTTATCCCTTGCAACTAATGAAAAACTGTTTTTT.

V and J are TRBV6-4 and TRBJ2-7, with a weak D call TRBD1 (6 bases). CDR3 length: 15 residues. Germline V gene lookup returns CDR1 MRHNA and CDR2 SNTAGT. Trimming took 0 bases from V and 4 from J, leaving 13 bases between them. The CDR3 loop is CASSDSWQGKYEQYF. The CDR3 coding sequence is TGTGCCAGCAGTGACTCATGGCAGGGGAAGTACGAGCAGTACTTC.

This clonotype was picked up many times. The chain employs TRBV7-9 and TRBJ2-2; weak D call: TRBD1 (6 bases). Germline V gene lookup returns CDR1 SEHNR and CDR2 FQNEAQ (reference sequence). Trimming pared 4 bases from V and 5 bases from J, leaving 11 bases between. The CDR3 is 14 residues long. The CDR3 DNA sequence: TGTGCCAGCAGCTCAACAGGGATGACCGGGGAGCTGTTTTTT. Protein sequence: CASSSTGMTGELFF.

J is TRBJ1-6 and V is TRBV12-3 or TRBV12-4, with a tentative D call TRBD1 (5 bases). Deletions cut 4 bases from V and 13 bases from J, with 8 bases between. This CDR3 has 11 residues. The CDR3, as DNA: TGTGCCAGCAGTTCAGGGCTCCCCCTCCACTTT. Translation: CASSSGLPLHF.

This chain joins TRBV29-1 and TRBJ2-1; no clear D. The germline V and J ends were trimmed by 0 bases and 0 bases, with 12 bases remaining between them. The germline gives CDR1 SQVTM, CDR2 ANQGSEA. CDR3 length: 16 residues. The CDR3 region has the DNA TGCAGCGTTGAAGATTTCGGCCAGTTCTCCTACAATGAGCAGTTCTTC. Protein sequence: CSVEDFGQFSYNEQFF.

This clonotype has ten or more counts. The chain couples TRBV28 to TRBJ2-3, with a tentative D call TRBD2 (6 bases). V shed 6 bases and J shed 6 bases, with 22 bases lying between them. This CDR3 has 16 residues. CDR1 is MDHEN and CDR2 is SYDVKM in the germline V gene. Here the CDR3 DNA reads TGTGCCAGCAGCCCCCCGGAGGGAAACGAGGTGGATACGCAGTATTTT. This encodes CASSPPEGNEVDTQYF.

This clonotype was found a few times. This rearrangement joins TRBV4-2 to TRBJ2-7; the D is unclear. V lost 0 bases and J 5 bases, leaving 17 bases between the germline ends. CDR1 is LGHNA, CDR2 YNFKEQ, per germline. This CDR3 comprises 16 residues. The CDR3 bases are TGTGCCAGCAGCCAAGATCCGCTATCCCAATGGGACGAGCAGTACTTC. Translating it yields CASSQDPLSQWDEQYF.